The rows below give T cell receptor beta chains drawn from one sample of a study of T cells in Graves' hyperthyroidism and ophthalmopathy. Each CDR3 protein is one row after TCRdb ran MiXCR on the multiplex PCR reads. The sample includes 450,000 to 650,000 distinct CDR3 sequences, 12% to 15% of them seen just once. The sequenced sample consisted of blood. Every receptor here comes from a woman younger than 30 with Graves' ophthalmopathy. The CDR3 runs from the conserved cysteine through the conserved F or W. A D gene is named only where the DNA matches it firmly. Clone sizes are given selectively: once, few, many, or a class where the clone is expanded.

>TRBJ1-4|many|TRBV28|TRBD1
TGTGCCAGCAGACCCCCCCGGGACAGGGGGCGTGAAAAACTGTTTTTT
CASRPPRDRGREKLFF
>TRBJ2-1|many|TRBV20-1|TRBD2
TGCAGTGCTTCCTTTAAGCGGGACCTAATGCTGGATGAGCAGTTCTTC
CSASFKRDLMLDEQFF
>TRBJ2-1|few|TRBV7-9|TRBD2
TGTGCCAGCAGCCTTAATAGCGGGAGTGGCAATGAGCAGTTCTTC
CASSLNSGSGNEQFF
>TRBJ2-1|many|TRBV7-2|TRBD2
TGTGCCAGCAGCCAACCGGGACTAGCGGGAATTGCGGTATCGAGCAATGAGCAGTTCTTC
CASSQPGLAGIAVSSNEQFF
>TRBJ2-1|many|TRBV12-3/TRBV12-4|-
TGTGCCAGCAGTTTAGCGGACATGTTGGGATACAATGAGCAGTTCTTC
CASSLADMLGYNEQFF
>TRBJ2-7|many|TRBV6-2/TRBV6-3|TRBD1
TGTGCCAGCAGCCTGGACAGGAGACCCTACGAGCAGTACTTC
CASSLDRRPYEQYF
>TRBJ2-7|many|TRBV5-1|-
TGCGCCAGCAGCTTGGCGGCTAGTGACCTACGTGTATACGAGCAGTACTTC
CASSLAASDLRVYEQYF
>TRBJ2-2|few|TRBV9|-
TGTGCCAGCAGCGTATATCGGGGTACCGACACCGGGGAGCTGTTTTTT
CASSVYRGTDTGELFF
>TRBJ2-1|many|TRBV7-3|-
TGTGCCAGCAGCCTGATGATACTCAGGGGCTACAATGAGCAGTTCTTC
CASSLMILRGYNEQFF
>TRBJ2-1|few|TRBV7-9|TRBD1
TGTGCCAGCAGCGAGGGGGCGACGCTCTCCTACAATGAGCAGTTCTTC
CASSEGATLSYNEQFF
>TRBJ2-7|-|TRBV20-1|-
TGCAGTGCTTTCTCCGGTCGGGACTCCTACGAGCAGTACTTC
CSAFSGRDSYEQYF
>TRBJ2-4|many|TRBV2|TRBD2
TGTGCCAGCCATGCTAGCGGGAGGATGCGAAAAAACATTCAGTACTTC
CASHASGRMRKNIQYF
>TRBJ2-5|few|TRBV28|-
TGTGCCAGCAGCTCGGGGAGTCCGGAGACCCAGTACTTC
CASSSGSPETQYF
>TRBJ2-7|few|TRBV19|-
TGTGCCAGTAGTATAGTTGGAGGCACCCACTACGAGCAGTACTTC
CASSIVGGTHYEQYF
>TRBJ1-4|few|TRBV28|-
TGTGCCAGCAGTTTATCCGGTCCCGGGGGCGGAAAACTGTTTTTT
CASSLSGPGGGKLFF
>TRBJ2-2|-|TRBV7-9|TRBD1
TGTGCCAGCAGCGTAGCATATCAGGACAGGGGGGACACCGGGGAGCTGTTTTTT
CASSVAYQDRGDTGELFF
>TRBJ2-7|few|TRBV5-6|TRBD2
TGTGCCAGCAGCTTGGATCCTCCTAGCGGGAGGCCGGGAGAGCAGTACTTC
CASSLDPPSGRPGEQYF
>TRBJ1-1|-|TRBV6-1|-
TGTGCCAGCAGATTCGGGGGCACAGCGAACACTGAAGCTTTCTTT
CASRFGGTANTEAFF
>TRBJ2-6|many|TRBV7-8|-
TGTGCCAGCAGCTTATCATTACAGGACGCAACTTTC
CASSLSLQDATF
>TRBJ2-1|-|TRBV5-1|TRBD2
TGCGCCAGCAGCTTGGGGCCCCTAGCGGGATATGAGCAGTTCTTC
CASSLGPLAGYEQFF
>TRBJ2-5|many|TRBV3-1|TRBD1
TGTGCCAGCAGCCGGCCGGGACAGGGGCTGGAGACCCAGTACTTC
CASSRPGQGLETQYF
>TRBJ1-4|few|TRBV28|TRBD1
TGTGCCAGCAGTGCAATCTACCGGGACAGTCTTTACGAAAAACTGTTTTTT
CASSAIYRDSLYEKLFF
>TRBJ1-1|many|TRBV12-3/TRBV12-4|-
TGTGCCAGCAGTTTAGTCCGGGGTGAAGCTTTCTTT
CASSLVRGEAFF
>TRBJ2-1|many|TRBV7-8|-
TGTGCCAGCAGCTTAGTTGGTAGCGAGAGCTCCTACAATGAGCAGTTCTTC
CASSLVGSESSYNEQFF
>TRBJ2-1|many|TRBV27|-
TGTGCCAGCAGTTTAAGGGCGGGAAGCCCTCCCCGGGGGCAGTTCTTC
CASSLRAGSPPRGQFF
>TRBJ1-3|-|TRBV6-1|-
TGTGCCAGCAGTGAACCCGCAGGTGGAAACACCATATATTTT
CASSEPAGGNTIYF
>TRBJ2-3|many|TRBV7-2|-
TGTGCCAGCAGCACCCGGGTGGGGGGGGGCGTCACAGATACGCAGTATTTT
CASSTRVGGGVTDTQYF
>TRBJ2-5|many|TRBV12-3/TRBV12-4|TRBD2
TGTGCCAGCAGTTTAGGGTCCCTGGGGGGGTTTCAAGAGACCCAGTACTTC
CASSLGSLGGFQETQYF
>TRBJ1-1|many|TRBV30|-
TGTGCCTGGAGTGTACTAGAAGGTGACACTGAAGCTTTCTTT
CAWSVLEGDTEAFF
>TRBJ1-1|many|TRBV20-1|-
TGCAGTGCTAGAGATCTGCGAAGGGGCACTGAAGCTTTCTTT
CSARDLRRGTEAFF
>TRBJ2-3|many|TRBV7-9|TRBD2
TGTGCCAGCACCAATCGTCGGACTAGCGGGAGTACAGATACGCAGTATTTT
CASTNRRTSGSTDTQYF
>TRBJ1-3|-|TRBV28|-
TGTGCCAGCAGTTTCCGGAGCGCCCGGGCTGGAAACACCATATATTTT
CASSFRSARAGNTIYF
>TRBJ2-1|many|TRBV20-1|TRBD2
TGCAGTGCTGTGAGCGGGAGGGCCGACAATGAGCAGTTCTTC
CSAVSGRADNEQFF
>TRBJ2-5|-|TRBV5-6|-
TGTGCCAGCAGCCGAGGGACAATAGAGACCCAGTACTTC
CASSRGTIETQYF
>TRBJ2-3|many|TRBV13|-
TGTGCCAGCAGCTTAGGACTCGACGGAGATACGCAGTATTTT
CASSLGLDGDTQYF
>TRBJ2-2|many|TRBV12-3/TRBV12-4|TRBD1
TGTGCCAGTGGACAGGGGAGAACCGGGGAGCTGTTTTTT
CASGQGRTGELFF
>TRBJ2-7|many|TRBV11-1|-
TGTGCCAGCAGTTATCGGGCCCACGAGCAGTACTTC
CASSYRAHEQYF
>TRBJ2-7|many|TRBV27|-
TGTGCCAGCAGTTTCGGACATAATCCCTACGAGCAGTACTTC
CASSFGHNPYEQYF
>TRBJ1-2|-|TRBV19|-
TGTGCCAGTAGTATGATCGGACAGAGAGATGGCTACACCTTC
CASSMIGQRDGYTF
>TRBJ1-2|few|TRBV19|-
TGTGCCAGTAGTGGAAGAGGCTACACCTTC
CASSGRGYTF
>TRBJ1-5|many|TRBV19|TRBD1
TGTGCCAGTAGTGCCGCCCCGGGACAGGAGAATCAGCCCCAGCATTTT
CASSAAPGQENQPQHF
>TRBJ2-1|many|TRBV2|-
TGTGCCAGCAGTGCACTAGCTGGCAACAATGAGCAGTTCTTC
CASSALAGNNEQFF
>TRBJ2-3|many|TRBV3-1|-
TGTGCCAGCAGCCAAGATAAGGGCCAGGGCACAGATACGCAGTATTTT
CASSQDKGQGTDTQYF
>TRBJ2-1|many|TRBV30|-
TGTGCCTGGAGTGTCAGGGGCGCGAGGTACAATGAGCAGTTCTTC
CAWSVRGARYNEQFF
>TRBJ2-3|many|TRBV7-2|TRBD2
TGTGCCAGCAGCTTGGCCGGGACTAGCGGCACAGATACGCAGTATTTT
CASSLAGTSGTDTQYF
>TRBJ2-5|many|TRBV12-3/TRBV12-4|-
TGTGCCAGCTACATGACAGGGAGGGAGACCCAGTACTTC
CASYMTGRETQYF
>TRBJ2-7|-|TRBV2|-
TGTGCCAGCAGTGGCAGGGTTAATGAGCAGTACTTC
CASSGRVNEQYF
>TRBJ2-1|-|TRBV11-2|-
TGTGCCAGCAGCACTGGGCCGGGTAGGAATGAGCAGTTCTTC
CASSTGPGRNEQFF
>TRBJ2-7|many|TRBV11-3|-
TGTGCCAGCAGCGTATACGTGGGGCTTTCTGAGCAGTACTTC
CASSVYVGLSEQYF
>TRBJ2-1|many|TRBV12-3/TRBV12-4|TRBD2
TGTGCCAGCAGCATATCTAGCGGGAGCCCCAACAATGAGCAGTTCTTC
CASSISSGSPNNEQFF
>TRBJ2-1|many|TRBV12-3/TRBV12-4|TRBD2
TGTGCCAGCAGTGTCGGGACTAGCGGGAGGGCCGGTGAGCAGTTCTTC
CASSVGTSGRAGEQFF
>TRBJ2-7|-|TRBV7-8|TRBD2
TGTGCCAGCAGCTTCCTACTAGCGGGGCTCCCCCGGGTGGACTTC
CASSFLLAGLPRVDF
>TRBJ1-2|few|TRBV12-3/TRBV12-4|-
TGTGCCAGCAGTTTTCGGTCAGCTAACTATGGCTACACCTTC
CASSFRSANYGYTF
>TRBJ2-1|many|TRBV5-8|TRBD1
TGTGCCAGCAGCCCTGGGACAGCCCGGGATGAGCAGTTCTTC
CASSPGTARDEQFF
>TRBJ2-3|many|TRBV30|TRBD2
TGTGCCTGGAGTGTACAAGGACTAGCGACAGATACGCAGTATTTT
CAWSVQGLATDTQYF
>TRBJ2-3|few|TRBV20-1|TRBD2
TGCAGTGCTAGAGATTCTAGCGGAGGCGGGGGTGGCACAGATACGCAGTATTTT
CSARDSSGGGGGTDTQYF
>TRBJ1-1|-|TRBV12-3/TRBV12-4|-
TGTGCCAGCACCTCAGACAGACACCAAGCTTTCTTT
CASTSDRHQAFF
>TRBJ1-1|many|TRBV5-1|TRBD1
TGCGCCAGCAGCTTGGGGGGACAGGGGGCGAACACTGAAGCTTTCTTT
CASSLGGQGANTEAFF
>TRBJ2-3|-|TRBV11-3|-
TGTGCCAGCAGCTCGACTACCCGTAGCACAGATACGCAGTATTTT
CASSSTTRSTDTQYF